This TCR beta chain appears in the sequencing data of a study of blood T cell repertoires in COVID-19 (dated by TCRdb to 2020 to 2022). For context, the study as a whole: Samples covering the acute and convalescent phases of COVID-19 were provided by collaborators in the United States, Italy and Spain. The prospective study material was composed of cDNA or gDNA derived from T cells, B-cell-depleted T cells, or PBMCs. Subjects who had been exposed to COVID-19, were actively infected with it, or had recovered from it provided the deeply sampled blood TCRbeta repertoires that made up the dataset. The repertoires were made available in a free public database intended to serve as a resource for research on the immune response to SARS-CoV-2. The samples were drawn from two sources: the first 160 participants of the ongoing ImmuneRACE study, and 1,254 subjects contributed by 6 global collaborators. A de-identified subject ID, COVID-19 status, age in years and sex were almost always included in the sample metadata. Where available, HLA class I and class II types were obtained from metadata supplied by the sample provider rather than from assay-based typing.

Whole blood was collected in K2EDTA tubes by collaborating institutions according to the institutions' own protocols. For TCRbeta analysis, collaborators shipped samples as frozen whole blood, isolated PBMCs, or DNA extracted from either of those sample types. Via the germline V gene (reference sequence), CDR1 is SEHNR and CDR2 FQNEAQ. The CDR3, cysteine through phenylalanine, is 16 amino acids long. The retained sequence is limited to the CDR3, 48 bases, with the frame set at the first base. Trimming leaves V shorter by 5 bases and J shorter by 0 bases, with the junction holding 7 bases beyond the gene matches. This clone was counted a few times. The antigen this receptor binds is unknown. The input lacks base qualities; no much larger clone sits a single base away. General conclusions and limits of the study: The quantity of clinical and demographic metadata differed by source and by participant and was supplied without curation.

TCRbeta CDR3 regions were amplified from genomic DNA by means of the immunoSEQ Assay, a bias-controlled multiplex PCR. In the paper's pipeline: Within the assay, amplification of reference gene primers was used to estimate how many nucleated cells each sample contained. Sequence reads were collapsed and filtered to measure the absolute abundance of every unique TCRbeta CDR3 rearrangement. For each sample, productive Simpson clonality was calculated as the square root of Simpson's diversity index over productive rearrangements. In its TCRdb copy, this immuneACCESS table keeps in-frame sequences only and misses some clones. Where compared with another copy, unresolved V genes explain less than half of these, and the others have no known cause. V and J calls and clone size are those listed in that table; D and trimming were worked out from the DNA. In this sample the table shows around 72,000 clones, 65% to 85% of which occur a single time. Roughly 2% of the sample rests with the top ten.

Sequencing was carried out using peripheral blood. This chain is built from TRBV7-9 and TRBJ1-3; a stretch of 7 junction bases matches TRBD1. The TCR sequence derives from a woman aged 55-69 years with acute or convalescent COVID-19. CDR3 sequence: CASSPEPGGSGNTIYF. Read as DNA, the sequence is TGTGCCAGCAGCCCCGAACCAGGGGGCTCTGGAAACACCATATATTTT.